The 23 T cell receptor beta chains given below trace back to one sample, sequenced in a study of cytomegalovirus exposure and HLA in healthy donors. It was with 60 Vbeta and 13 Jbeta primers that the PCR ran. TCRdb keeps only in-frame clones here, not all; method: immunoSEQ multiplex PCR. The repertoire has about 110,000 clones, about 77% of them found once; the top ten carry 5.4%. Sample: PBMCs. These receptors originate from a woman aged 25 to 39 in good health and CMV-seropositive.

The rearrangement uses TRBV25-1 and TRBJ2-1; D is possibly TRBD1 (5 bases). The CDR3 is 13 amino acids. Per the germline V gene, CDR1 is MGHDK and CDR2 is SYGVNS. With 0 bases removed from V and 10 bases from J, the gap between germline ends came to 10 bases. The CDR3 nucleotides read TGTGCCAGCAGTGAATATTCTCAGGGAGAGCAGTTCTTC. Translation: CASSEYSQGEQFF.

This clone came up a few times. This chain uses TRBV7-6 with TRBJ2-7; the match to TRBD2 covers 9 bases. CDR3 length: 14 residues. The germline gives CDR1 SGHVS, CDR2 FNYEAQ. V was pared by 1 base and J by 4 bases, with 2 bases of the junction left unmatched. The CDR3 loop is CASSLGSGGYEQYF. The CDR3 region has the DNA TGTGCCAGCAGCTTAGGTAGCGGGGGTTACGAGCAGTACTTC. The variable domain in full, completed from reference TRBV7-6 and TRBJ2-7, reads GAGVSQSPRYKVTKRGQDVALRCDPISGHVSLYWYRQALGQGPEFLTYFNYEAQQDKSGLPNDRFSAERPEGSISTLTIQRTEQRDSAMYRCASSLGSGGYEQYFGPGTRLTVT.

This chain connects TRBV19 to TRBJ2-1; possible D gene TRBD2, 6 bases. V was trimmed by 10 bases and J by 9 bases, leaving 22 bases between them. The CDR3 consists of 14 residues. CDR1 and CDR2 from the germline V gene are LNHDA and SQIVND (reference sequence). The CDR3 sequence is CATMAPGRRGEQFF. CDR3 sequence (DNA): TGTGCCACCATGGCTCCCGGGAGAAGGGGTGAGCAGTTCTTC.

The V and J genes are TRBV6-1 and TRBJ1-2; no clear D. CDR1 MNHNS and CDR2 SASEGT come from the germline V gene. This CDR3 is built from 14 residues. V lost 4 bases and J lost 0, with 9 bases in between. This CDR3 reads CASSAGSANYGYTF. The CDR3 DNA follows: TGTGCCAGCAGTGCAGGTTCCGCTAACTATGGCTACACCTTC.

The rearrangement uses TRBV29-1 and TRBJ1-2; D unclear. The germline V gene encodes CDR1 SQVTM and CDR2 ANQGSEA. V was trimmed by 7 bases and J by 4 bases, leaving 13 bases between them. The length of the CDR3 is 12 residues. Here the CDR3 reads CSGRTEGYGYTF. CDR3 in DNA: TGCAGCGGACGGACTGAAGGCTATGGCTACACCTTC.

The CDR3 coding sequence is TGTGCCAGCAGTTTACGTAACTCTGGAAACACCATATATTTT. This encodes CASSLRNSGNTIYF. The chain couples TRBV28 to TRBJ1-3, with unresolved D. CDR3 length: 14 residues. The V gene's germline CDR1 is MDHEN and CDR2 SYDVKM. With 2 bases removed from V and 0 bases from J, the gap between germline ends came to 5 bases.

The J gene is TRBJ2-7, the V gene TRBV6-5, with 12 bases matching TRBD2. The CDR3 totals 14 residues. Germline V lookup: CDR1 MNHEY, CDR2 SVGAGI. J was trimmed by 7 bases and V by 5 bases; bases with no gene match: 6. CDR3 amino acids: CASSASGGAREQYF. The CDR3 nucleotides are TGTGCCAGCAGTGCTAGCGGGGGGGCGCGGGAGCAGTACTTC.

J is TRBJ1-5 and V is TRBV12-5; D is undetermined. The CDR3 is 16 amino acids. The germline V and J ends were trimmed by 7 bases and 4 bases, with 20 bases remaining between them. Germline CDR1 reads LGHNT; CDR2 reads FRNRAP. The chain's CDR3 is CASVETRQDWNQPQHF. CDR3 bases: TGTGCTAGTGTTGAGACGAGGCAGGACTGGAATCAGCCCCAGCATTTT.

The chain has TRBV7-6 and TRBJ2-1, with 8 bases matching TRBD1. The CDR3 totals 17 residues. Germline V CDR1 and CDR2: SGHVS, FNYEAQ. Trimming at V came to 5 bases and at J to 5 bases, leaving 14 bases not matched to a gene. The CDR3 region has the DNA TGTGCCAGCAGCCCGCTAATTGGACAGGGTGAGAACAATGAGCAGTTCTTC. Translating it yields CASSPLIGQGENNEQFF.

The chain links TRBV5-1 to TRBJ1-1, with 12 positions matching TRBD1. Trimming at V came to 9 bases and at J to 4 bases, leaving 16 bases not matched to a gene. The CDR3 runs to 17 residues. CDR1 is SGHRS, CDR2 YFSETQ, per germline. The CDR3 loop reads CATQRFPGQGASTEAFF. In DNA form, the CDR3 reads TGCGCCACCCAACGGTTCCCGGGACAGGGGGCGAGCACTGAAGCTTTCTTT.

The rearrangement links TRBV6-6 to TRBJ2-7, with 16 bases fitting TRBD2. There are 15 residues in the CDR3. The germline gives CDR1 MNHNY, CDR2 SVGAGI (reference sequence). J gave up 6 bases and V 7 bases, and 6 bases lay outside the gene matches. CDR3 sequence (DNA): TGTGCCAGCAACCCGGGACTAGCGGGAGGGAGCGAGCAGTACTTC. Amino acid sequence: CASNPGLAGGSEQYF.

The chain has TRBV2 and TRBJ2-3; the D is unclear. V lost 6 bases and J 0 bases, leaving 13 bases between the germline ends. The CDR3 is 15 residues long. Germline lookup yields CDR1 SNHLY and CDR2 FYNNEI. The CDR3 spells CASRTGGTSTDTQYF. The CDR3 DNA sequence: TGTGCCAGCAGGACCGGCGGTACTAGCACAGATACGCAGTATTTT.

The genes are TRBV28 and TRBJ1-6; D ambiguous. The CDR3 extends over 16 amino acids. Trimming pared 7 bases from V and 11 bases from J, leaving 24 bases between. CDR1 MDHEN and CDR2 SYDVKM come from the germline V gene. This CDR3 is CASNALPGNLGTPLHF. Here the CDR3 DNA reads TGTGCCAGCAACGCCCTACCCGGGAACTTGGGGACACCCCTCCACTTT.

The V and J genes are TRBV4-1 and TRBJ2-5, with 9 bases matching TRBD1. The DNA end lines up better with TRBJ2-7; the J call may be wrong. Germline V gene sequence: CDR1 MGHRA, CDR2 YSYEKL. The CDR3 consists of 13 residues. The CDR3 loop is CASSGTGTSEQYF. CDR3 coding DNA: TGCGCCAGCAGCGGGACAGGGACAAGCGAGCAGTACTTC.

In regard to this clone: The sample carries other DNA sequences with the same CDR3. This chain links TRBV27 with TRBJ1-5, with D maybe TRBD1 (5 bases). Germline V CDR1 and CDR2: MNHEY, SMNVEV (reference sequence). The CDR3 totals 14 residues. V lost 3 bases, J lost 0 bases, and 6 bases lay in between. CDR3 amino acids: CASSFRGSNQPQHF. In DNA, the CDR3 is TGTGCCAGCAGTTTTAGGGGTAGCAATCAGCCCCAGCATTTT.

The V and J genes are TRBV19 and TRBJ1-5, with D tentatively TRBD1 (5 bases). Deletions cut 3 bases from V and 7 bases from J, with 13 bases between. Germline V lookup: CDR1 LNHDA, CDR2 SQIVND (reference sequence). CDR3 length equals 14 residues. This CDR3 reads CASSILGDEQPQHF. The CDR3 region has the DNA TGTGCCAGTAGTATTTTAGGGGATGAGCAGCCCCAGCATTTT.

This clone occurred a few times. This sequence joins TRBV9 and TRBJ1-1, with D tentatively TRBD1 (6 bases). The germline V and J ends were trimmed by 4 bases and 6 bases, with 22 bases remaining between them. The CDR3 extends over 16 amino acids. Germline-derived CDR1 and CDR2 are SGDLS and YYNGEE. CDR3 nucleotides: TGTGCCAGCAGCTTTCACGGGGGGCAGGTTCGATCTGAAGCTTTCTTT. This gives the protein CASSFHGGQVRSEAFF. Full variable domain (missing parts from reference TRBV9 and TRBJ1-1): DSGVTQTPKHLITATGQRVTLRCSPRSGDLSVYWYQQSLDQGLQFLIQYYNGEERAKGNILERFSAQQFPDLHSELNLSSLELGDSALYFCASSFHGGQVRSEAFFGQGTRLTVV.

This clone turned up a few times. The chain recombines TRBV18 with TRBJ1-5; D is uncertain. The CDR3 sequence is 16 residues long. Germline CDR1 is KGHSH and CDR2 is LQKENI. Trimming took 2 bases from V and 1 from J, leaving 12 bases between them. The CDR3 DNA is TGTGCCAGCTCACCAGGTAATGGGCCAAGCAATCAGCCCCAGCATTTT. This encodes CASSPGNGPSNQPQHF.

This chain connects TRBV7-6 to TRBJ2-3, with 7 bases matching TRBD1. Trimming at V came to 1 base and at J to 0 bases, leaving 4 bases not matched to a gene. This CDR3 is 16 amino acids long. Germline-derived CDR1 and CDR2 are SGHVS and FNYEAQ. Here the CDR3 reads CASSLGRGLSTDTQYF. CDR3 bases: TGTGCCAGCAGCTTAGGAAGGGGGCTAAGCACAGATACGCAGTATTTT. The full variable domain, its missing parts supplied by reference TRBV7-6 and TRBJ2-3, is GAGVSQSPRYKVTKRGQDVALRCDPISGHVSLYWYRQALGQGPEFLTYFNYEAQQDKSGLPNDRFSAERPEGSISTLTIQRTEQRDSAMYRCASSLGRGLSTDTQYFGPGTRLTVL.

CDR3 amino acids: CASSAADREIEKLFF. DNA for the CDR3: TGTGCCAGTAGTGCGGCGGACAGGGAGATTGAAAAACTGTTTTTT. V usage is TRBV19 and J usage is TRBJ1-4; TRBD1 matches at 8 bases. Germline V gene lookup returns CDR1 LNHDA and CDR2 SQIVND (reference sequence). After removal of 5 bases from V and 7 bases from J, the junction contained 9 bases not matched to a gene. This CDR3 is built from 15 residues.

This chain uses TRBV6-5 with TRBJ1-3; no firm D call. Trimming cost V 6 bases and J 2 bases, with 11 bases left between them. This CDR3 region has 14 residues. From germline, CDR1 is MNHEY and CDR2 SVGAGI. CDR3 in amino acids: CASSPRRTGNTIYF. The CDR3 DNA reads TGTGCCAGCAGCCCAAGGCGGACTGGAAACACCATATATTTT.

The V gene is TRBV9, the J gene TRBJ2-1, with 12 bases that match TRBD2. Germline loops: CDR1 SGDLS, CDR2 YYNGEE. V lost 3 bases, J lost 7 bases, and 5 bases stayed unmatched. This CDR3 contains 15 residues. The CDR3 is CASSELAGGQNEQFF. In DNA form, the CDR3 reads TGTGCCAGCAGCGAGCTAGCGGGGGGGCAGAATGAGCAGTTCTTC. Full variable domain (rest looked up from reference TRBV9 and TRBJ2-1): DSGVTQTPKHLITATGQRVTLRCSPRSGDLSVYWYQQSLDQGLQFLIQYYNGEERAKGNILERFSAQQFPDLHSELNLSSLELGDSALYFCASSELAGGQNEQFFGPGTRLTVL.

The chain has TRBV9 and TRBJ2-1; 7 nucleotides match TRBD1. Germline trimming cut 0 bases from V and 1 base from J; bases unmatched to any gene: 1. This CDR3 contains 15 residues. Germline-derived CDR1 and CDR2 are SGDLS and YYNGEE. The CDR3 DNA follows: TGTGCCAGCAGCGTAGGGACAGGTTCCTACAATGAGCAGTTCTTC. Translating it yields CASSVGTGSYNEQFF.